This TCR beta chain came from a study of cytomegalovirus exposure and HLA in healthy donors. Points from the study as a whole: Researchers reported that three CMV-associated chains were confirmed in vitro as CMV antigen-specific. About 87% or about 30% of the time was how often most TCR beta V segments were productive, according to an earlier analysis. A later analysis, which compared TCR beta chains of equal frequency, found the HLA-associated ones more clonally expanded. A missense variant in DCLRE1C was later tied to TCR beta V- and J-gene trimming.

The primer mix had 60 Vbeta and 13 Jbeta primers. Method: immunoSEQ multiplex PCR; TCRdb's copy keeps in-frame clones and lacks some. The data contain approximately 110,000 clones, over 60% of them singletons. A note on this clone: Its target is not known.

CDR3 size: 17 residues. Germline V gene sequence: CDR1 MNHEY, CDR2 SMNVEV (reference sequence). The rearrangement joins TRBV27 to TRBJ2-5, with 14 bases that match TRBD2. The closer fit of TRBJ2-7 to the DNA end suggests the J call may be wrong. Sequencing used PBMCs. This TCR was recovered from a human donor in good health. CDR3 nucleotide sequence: TGTGCCAGCAGTTATTCGGGGACTAGCGGGAGTTTAGGCGAGCAGTACTTC. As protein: CASSYSGTSGSLGEQYF.